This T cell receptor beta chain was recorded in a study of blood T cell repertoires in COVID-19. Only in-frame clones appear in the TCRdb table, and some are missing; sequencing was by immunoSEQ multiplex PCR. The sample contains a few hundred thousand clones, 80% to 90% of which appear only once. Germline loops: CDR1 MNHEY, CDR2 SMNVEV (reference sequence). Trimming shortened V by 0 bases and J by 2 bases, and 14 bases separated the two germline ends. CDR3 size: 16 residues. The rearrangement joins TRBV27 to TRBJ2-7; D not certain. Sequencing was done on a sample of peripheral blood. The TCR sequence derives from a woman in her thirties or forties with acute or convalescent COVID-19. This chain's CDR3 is CASSLSSGSIAYEQYV. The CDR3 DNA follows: TGTGCCAGCAGTTTATCCTCCGGGTCGATAGCCTACGAGCAGTACGTC.